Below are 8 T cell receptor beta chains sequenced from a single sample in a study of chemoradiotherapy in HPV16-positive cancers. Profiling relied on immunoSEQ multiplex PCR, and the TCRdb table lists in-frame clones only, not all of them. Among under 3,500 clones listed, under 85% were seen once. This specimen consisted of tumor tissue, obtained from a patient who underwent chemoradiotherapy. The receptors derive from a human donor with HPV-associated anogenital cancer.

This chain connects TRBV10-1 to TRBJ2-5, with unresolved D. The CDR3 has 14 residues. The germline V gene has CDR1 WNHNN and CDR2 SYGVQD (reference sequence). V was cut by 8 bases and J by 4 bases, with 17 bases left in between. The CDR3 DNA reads TGCGCCAGCTCCATAGGTGCGAATTCAGAGACCCAGTACTTC. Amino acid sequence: CASSIGANSETQYF.

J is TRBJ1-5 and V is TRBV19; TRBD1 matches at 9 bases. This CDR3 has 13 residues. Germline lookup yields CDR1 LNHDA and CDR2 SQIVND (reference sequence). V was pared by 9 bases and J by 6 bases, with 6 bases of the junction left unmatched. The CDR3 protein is CASVTGGGQPQHF. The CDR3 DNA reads TGTGCCAGCGTAACAGGGGGCGGTCAGCCCCAGCATTTT.

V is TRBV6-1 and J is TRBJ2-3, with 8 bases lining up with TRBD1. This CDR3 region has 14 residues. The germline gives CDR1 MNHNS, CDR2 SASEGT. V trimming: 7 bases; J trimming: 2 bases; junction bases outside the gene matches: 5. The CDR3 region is CASTDRGLTDTQYF. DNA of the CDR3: TGTGCCAGCACTGACAGGGGACTCACAGATACGCAGTATTTT.

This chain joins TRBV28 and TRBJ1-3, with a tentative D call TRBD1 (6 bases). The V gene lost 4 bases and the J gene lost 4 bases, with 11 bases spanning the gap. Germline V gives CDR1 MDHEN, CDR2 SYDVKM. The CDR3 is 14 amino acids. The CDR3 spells CASSSQGPGNTIYF. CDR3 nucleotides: TGTGCCAGCAGTTCACAGGGACCGGGAAACACCATATATTTT.

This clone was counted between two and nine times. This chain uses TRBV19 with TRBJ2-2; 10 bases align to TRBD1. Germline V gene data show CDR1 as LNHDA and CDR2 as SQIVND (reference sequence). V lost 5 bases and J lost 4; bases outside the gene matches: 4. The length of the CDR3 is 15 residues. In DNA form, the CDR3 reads TGTGCCAGTAGTGCGGACAGGGGGATCACCGGGGAGCTGTTTTTT. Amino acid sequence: CASSADRGITGELFF.

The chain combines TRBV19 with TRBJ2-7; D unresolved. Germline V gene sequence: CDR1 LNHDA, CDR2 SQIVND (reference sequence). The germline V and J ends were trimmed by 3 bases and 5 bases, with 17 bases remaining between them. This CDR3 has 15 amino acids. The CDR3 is CASSIRAAALNEQYF. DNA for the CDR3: TGTGCCAGTAGTATTCGGGCAGCTGCTCTGAACGAGCAGTACTTC. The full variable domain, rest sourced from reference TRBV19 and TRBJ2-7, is DGGITQSPKYLFRKEGQNVTLSCEQNLNHDAMYWYRQDPGQGLRLIYYSQIVNDFQKGDIAEGYSVSREKKESFPLTVTSAQKNPTAFYLCASSIRAAALNEQYFGPGTRLTVT.

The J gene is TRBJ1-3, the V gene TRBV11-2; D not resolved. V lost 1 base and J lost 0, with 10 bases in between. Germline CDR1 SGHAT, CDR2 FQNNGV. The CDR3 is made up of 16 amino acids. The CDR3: CASSLGPYSSGNTIYF. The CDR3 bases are TGTGCCAGCAGCTTAGGTCCTTACTCCTCTGGAAACACCATATATTTT.

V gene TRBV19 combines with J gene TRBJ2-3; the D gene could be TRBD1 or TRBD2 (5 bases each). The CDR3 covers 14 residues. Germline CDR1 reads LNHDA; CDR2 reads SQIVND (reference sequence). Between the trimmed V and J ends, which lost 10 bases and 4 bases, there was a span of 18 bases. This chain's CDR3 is CATRDLQGPDTQYF. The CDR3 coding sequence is TGTGCCACCCGGGATCTTCAGGGCCCAGATACGCAGTATTTT.